The present entry profiles one TCR beta chain with its context. The table came from immunoSEQ multiplex PCR; TCRdb's copy has only in-frame clones and leaves some out. The table has approximately 2.4 million clones, approximately 94% seen once. This sample is part of a study of shared clonotypes between healthy human individuals. V was pared by 4 bases and J by 4 bases, with 20 bases between. This CDR3 spans 17 amino acids. Germline assignment: CDR1 MNHNS and CDR2 SASEGT. The rearrangement links TRBV6-1 to TRBJ1-3; D is perhaps TRBD1 (6 bases). The sample comprised naive CD4+ T cells sorted from blood. This sample's subset: CD45RA+ positively selected. The source is a man aged 18 to 29 in good health. The CDR3 here is CASSGRDTPNSGNTIYF. The CDR3 DNA sequence: TGTGCCAGCAGTGGTCGGGACACTCCAAACTCGGGAAACACCATATATTTT.